The 18 T cell receptor beta chains below were found in one sample sequenced in a study of control samples from healthy donors and cancer patients. TCRdb's copy holds only in-frame clones and misses some; the assay was immunoSEQ multiplex PCR. Altogether about 18,000 clones are present, under 90% being singletons, with the ten largest covering 25% to 35%. Sequenced: PBMCs. These receptors were collected from a woman between 65 and 79 years old with lung cancer.

This clone has just one count. The chain recombines TRBV5-1 with TRBJ2-2, with a weak D call TRBD2 (7 bases). The CDR3 has 18 amino acids. Germline-derived CDR1 and CDR2 are SGHRS and YFSETQ. V lost 0 bases, J lost 3 bases, and 18 bases lay in between. The CDR3 is CASSLERLRGGYTGELFF. In DNA form, the CDR3 reads TGCGCCAGCAGCTTGGAACGATTGAGGGGGGGCTACACCGGGGAGCTGTTTTTT.

V is TRBV7-2 and J is TRBJ1-2, with 9 bases matching TRBD1. Germline CDR1 reads SGHTA; CDR2 reads FQGNSA. The CDR3 contains 15 residues. Germline trimming cut 5 bases from V and 5 bases from J; bases unmatched to any gene: 9. CDR3 amino acids: CASSLGTGQGYGYTF. Here the CDR3 DNA reads TGTGCCAGCAGCCTAGGGACAGGGCAGGGGTATGGCTACACCTTC.

This sequence joins TRBV11-3 and TRBJ2-7; 9 nucleotides agree with TRBD2. Germline CDR1 is SGHNT and CDR2 is YENEEA. V was clipped by 1 base and J by 3 bases; unmatched bases: 4. There are 15 residues in the CDR3. CDR3 DNA sequence: TGTGCCAGCAGCTTAGTTGCGGGAGGGTTCTACGAGCAGTACTTC. Translating it yields CASSLVAGGFYEQYF.

This chain connects TRBV12-5 to TRBJ1-5; D ambiguous. Trimming took 2 bases from V and 6 from J, leaving 5 bases between them. The CDR3 totals 12 residues. The germline V gene has CDR1 LGHNT and CDR2 FRNRAP. CDR3 region: CASGLFSQPQHF. DNA for the CDR3: TGTGCTAGTGGTTTGTTTAGTCAGCCCCAGCATTTT.

The chain carries TRBV10-3 and TRBJ1-1, with a weak D call TRBD1 (6 bases). Trimming cost V 3 bases and J 2 bases, with 13 bases left between them. Germline V lookup: CDR1 ENHRY, CDR2 SYGVKD. The CDR3 runs 15 residues. The CDR3 here is CAISDPGTINTEAFF. The CDR3 DNA sequence: TGTGCCATCAGTGACCCCGGGACAATAAACACTGAAGCTTTCTTT.

The V and J genes are TRBV11-2 and TRBJ1-1; D might be TRBD1 (6 bases). The CDR3 runs 16 residues. Trimming took off 1 base at V and 10 bases at J, with 22 bases between the two ends. Germline values: CDR1 SGHAT, CDR2 FQNNGV. The CDR3 coding sequence is TGTGCCAGCAGCTTAGTAGTGCGGGGGGCCAGCTATGGAGCTTTCTTT. Translating gives CASSLVVRGASYGAFF.

The chain couples TRBV24-1 to TRBJ2-2, with D perhaps matching TRBD2 (6 bases). This CDR3 is 15 amino acids long. Germline values: CDR1 KGHDR, CDR2 SFDVKD. V dropped 6 bases and J dropped 8 bases, with 18 bases sitting between them. In DNA form, the CDR3 reads TGTGCCACCAGTCCGGGACTCACAAAAAGGGGGGAGCTGTTTTTT. It encodes CATSPGLTKRGELFF.

This clone has more than one count but fewer than ten. The chain combines TRBV7-9 with TRBJ2-7; unclear D gene. Germline V CDR1 and CDR2: SEHNR, FQNEAQ (reference sequence). This CDR3 is 12 amino acids long. With 5 bases removed from V and 1 base from J, the gap between germline ends came to 6 bases. This CDR3 reads CASSPQSYEQYF. The CDR3 bases are TGTGCCAGCAGCCCACAATCCTACGAGCAGTACTTC.

The chain links TRBV27 to TRBJ2-7; D call uncertain. The CDR3 totals 14 residues. With 5 bases removed from V and 0 bases from J, the gap between germline ends came to 11 bases. Germline loops: CDR1 MNHEY, CDR2 SMNVEV (reference sequence). Here the CDR3 reads CASSPPWSSYEQYF. In nucleotides, the CDR3 is TGTGCCAGCAGTCCTCCCTGGAGCTCCTACGAGCAGTACTTC.

V and J are TRBV10-1 and TRBJ1-6; D gene unclear. CDR3 length: 14 amino acids. In germline, CDR1 is WNHNN, CDR2 SYGVQD (reference sequence). V lost 4 bases and J 4 bases, leaving 8 bases between the germline ends. Written as DNA, the CDR3 is TGCGCCAGCAGTGTTACCCCGTATAATTCACCCCTCCACTTT. Protein product: CASSVTPYNSPLHF.

This chain connects TRBV6-5 to TRBJ2-4; D perhaps matches TRBD1 (6 bases). The V and J ends lost 5 bases and 5 bases respectively, with 10 bases between them. Germline-derived CDR1 and CDR2 are MNHEY and SVGAGI. The CDR3 runs 13 residues. Here the CDR3 reads CASSRGLENIQYF. For the CDR3, the DNA is TGTGCCAGCAGTAGGGGGTTGGAAAACATTCAGTACTTC.

Only one count was recorded for this clone. The chain couples TRBV5-6 to TRBJ2-1; 10 bases are a match to TRBD1. After removal of 2 bases from V and 3 bases from J, the junction contained 5 bases not matched to a gene. CDR3 length: 16 residues. The germline CDR1 and CDR2 sequences are SGHDT and YYEEEE. CDR3 DNA: TGTGCCAGCAGCTTCCGGACAGGGGGTGGCTACAATGAGCAGTTCTTC. Its protein product is CASSFRTGGGYNEQFF.

The chain is built from TRBV5-6 and TRBJ2-7; D is undetermined. The CDR3 spans 16 residues. The V end lost 4 bases, the J end lost 0 bases, and 17 bases lay between the germline ends. Per germline, CDR1 SGHDT and CDR2 YYEEEE. DNA for the CDR3: TGTGCCAGCAGCCCGAACTTCCCCGGAACCTCCTACGAGCAGTACTTC. This gives the protein CASSPNFPGTSYEQYF.

This CDR3 is CASSALSVKGNIQYF. The CDR3 DNA sequence: TGTGCCAGCAGCGCCCTTAGCGTGAAGGGCAACATTCAGTACTTC. The chain joins TRBV11-2 to TRBJ2-4; D perhaps matches TRBD2 (5 bases). The germline V gene encodes CDR1 SGHAT and CDR2 FQNNGV. The CDR3 totals 15 residues. V lost 5 bases and J 7 bases, leaving 18 bases between the germline ends. Variable domain in full (rest from reference TRBV11-2 and TRBJ2-4): EAGVAQSPRYKIIEKRQSVAFWCNPISGHATLYWYQQILGQGPKLLIQFQNNGVVDDSQLPKDRFSAERLKGVDSTLKIQPAKLEDSAVYLCASSALSVKGNIQYFGAGTRLSVL.

The chain joins TRBV7-8 to TRBJ1-3; D is perhaps TRBD1 (5 bases). Germline CDR1 SGHVS, CDR2 FQNEAQ. V gave up 5 bases and J gave up 7 bases, with 12 bases separating them. The CDR3 loop spans 13 amino acids. CDR3 sequence (DNA): TGTGCCAGCAGCGATGGACAATTGAACACCATATATTTT. Translation: CASSDGQLNTIYF. The full variable domain, rest sourced from reference TRBV7-8 and TRBJ1-3, is GAGVSQSPRYKVAKRGQDVALRCDPISGHVSLFWYQQALGQGPEFLTYFQNEAQLDKSGLPSDRFFAERPEGSVSTLKIQRTQQEDSAVYLCASSDGQLNTIYFGEGSWLTVV.

The chain joins TRBV28 to TRBJ1-5, with a weak D call TRBD1 (5 bases). The ends were cut back, 3 bases at V and 3 bases at J, with 15 bases in the middle. Germline V gene sequence: CDR1 MDHEN, CDR2 SYDVKM. The length of the CDR3 is 16 residues. The CDR3 sequence: CASSFGTRGINQPQHF. The CDR3 coding sequence is TGTGCCAGCAGTTTTGGGACCCGGGGGATCAATCAGCCCCAGCATTTT.

J is TRBJ1-1 and V is TRBV7-8; perhaps TRBD1 as D (6 bases). CDR3 length: 16 amino acids. V lost 5 bases and J lost 2, with 18 bases in between. Germline CDR1 and CDR2: SGHVS and FQNEAQ. The CDR3 DNA follows: TGTGCCAGCAGCCCACGCTACAGGGTCGCAAACACTGAAGCTTTCTTT. Its protein product is CASSPRYRVANTEAFF.

This clone was picked up one time. CDR3 sequence (DNA): TGCGCCAGCGGGGACCCTAGCAATCAGCCCCAGCATTTT. The encoded protein is CASGDPSNQPQHF. The chain combines TRBV10-2 with TRBJ1-5, with a tentative D call TRBD1 (5 bases). V lost 8 bases and J lost 0, with 8 bases in between. The V gene's germline CDR1 is WSHSY and CDR2 SAAADI. CDR3 length: 13 residues.